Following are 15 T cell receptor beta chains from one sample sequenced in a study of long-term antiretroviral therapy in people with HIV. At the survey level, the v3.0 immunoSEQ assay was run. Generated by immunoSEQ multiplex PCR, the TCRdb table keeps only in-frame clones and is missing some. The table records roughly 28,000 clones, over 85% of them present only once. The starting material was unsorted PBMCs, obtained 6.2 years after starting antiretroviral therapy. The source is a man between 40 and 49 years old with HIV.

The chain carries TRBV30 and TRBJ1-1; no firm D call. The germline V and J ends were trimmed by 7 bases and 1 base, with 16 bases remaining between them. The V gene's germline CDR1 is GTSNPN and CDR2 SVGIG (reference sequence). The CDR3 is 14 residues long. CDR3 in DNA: TGTGCCTTTATCTCACTCCGGGGGAACACTGAAGCTTTCTTT. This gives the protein CAFISLRGNTEAFF.

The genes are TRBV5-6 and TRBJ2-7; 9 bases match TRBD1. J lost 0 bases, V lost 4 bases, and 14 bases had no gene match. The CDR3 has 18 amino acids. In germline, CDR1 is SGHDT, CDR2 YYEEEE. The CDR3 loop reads CASSVEVPGQGDSYEQYF. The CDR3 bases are TGTGCCAGCAGCGTTGAGGTCCCGGGACAGGGAGACTCCTACGAGCAGTACTTC.

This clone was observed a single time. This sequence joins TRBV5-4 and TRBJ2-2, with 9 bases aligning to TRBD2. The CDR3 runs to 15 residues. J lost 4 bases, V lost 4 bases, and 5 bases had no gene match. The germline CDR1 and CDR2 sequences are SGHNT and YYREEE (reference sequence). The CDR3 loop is CASSGGGGFTGELFF. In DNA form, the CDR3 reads TGTGCCAGCAGCGGCGGGGGGGGGTTCACCGGGGAGCTGTTTTTT.

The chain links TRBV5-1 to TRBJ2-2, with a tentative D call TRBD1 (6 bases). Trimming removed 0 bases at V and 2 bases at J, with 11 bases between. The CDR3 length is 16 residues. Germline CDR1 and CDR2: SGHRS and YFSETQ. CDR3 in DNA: TGCGCCAGCAGCTTGGCGGGGACAACCAACACCGGGGAGCTGTTTTTT. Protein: CASSLAGTTNTGELFF.

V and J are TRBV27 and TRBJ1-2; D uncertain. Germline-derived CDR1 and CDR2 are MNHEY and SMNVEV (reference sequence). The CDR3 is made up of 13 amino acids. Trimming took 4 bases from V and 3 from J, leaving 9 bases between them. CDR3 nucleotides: TGTGCCAGCAGTTCCCCACCCGACTATGGCTACACCTTC. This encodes CASSSPPDYGYTF.

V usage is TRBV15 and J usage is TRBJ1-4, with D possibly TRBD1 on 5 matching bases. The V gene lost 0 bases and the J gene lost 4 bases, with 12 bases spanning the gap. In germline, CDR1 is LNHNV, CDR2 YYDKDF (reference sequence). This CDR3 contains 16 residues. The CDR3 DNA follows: TGTGCCACCAGCAGAGATGGGGGGAGTGGTAATGAAAAACTGTTTTTT. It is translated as CATSRDGGSGNEKLFF.

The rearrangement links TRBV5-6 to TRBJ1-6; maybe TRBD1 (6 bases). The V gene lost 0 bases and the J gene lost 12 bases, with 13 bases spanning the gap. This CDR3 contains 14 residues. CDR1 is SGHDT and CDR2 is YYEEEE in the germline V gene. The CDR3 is CASSLETGTGPLHF. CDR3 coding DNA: TGTGCCAGCAGCTTGGAAACAGGGACTGGACCCCTCCACTTT.

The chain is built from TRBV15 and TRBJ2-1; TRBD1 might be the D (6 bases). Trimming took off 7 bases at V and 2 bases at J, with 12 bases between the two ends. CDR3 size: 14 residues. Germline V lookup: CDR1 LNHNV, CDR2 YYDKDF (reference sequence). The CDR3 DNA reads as TGTGCCACCAAGACCAGGGGAGCCTACAATGAGCAGTTCTTC. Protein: CATKTRGAYNEQFF.

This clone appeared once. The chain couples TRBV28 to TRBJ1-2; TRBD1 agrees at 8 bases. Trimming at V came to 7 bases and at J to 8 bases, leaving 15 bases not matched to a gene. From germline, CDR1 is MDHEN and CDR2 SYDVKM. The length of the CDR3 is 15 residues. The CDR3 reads CASTPQGGQGIGYTF. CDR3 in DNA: TGTGCCAGCACCCCTCAGGGAGGACAGGGTATAGGCTACACCTTC.

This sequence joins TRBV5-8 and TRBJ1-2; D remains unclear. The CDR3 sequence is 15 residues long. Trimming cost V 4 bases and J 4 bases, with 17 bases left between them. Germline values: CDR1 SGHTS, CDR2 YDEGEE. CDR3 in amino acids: CASSQEPGNPYGYTF. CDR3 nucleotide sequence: TGTGCCAGCAGCCAAGAACCGGGGAACCCCTATGGCTACACCTTC.

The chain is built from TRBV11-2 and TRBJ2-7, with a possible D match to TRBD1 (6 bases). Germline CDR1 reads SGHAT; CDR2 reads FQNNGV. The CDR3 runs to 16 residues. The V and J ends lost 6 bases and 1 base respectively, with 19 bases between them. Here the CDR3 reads CASRRTAGTSSYEQYF. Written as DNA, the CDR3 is TGTGCCAGCAGGAGAACGGCCGGGACATCATCCTACGAGCAGTACTTC.

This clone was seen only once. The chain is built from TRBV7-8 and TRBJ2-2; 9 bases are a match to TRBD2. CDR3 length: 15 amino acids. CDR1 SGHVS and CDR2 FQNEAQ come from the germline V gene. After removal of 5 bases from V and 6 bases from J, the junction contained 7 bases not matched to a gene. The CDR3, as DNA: TGTGCCAGCAGCCGGGCGGGAGGGCCGGCCGGGGAGCTGTTTTTT. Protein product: CASSRAGGPAGELFF. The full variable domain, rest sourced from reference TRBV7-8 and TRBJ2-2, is GAGVSQSPRYKVAKRGQDVALRCDPISGHVSLFWYQQALGQGPEFLTYFQNEAQLDKSGLPSDRFFAERPEGSVSTLKIQRTQQEDSAVYLCASSRAGGPAGELFFGEGSRLTVL.

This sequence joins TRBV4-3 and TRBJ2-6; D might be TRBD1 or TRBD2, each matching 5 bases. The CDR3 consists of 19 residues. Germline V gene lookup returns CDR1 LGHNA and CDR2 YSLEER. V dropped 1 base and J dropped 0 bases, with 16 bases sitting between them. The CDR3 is CASSQGWDGLVSGANVLTF. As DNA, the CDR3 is TGCGCCAGCAGCCAAGGTTGGGACGGGCTAGTCTCTGGGGCCAACGTCCTGACTTTC.

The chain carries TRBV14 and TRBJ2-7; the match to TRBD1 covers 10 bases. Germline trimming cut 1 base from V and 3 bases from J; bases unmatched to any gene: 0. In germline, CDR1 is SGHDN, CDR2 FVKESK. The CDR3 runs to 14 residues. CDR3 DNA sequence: TGTGCCAGCAGCCAAGGGACAGGGGGCTACGAGCAGTACTTC. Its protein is CASSQGTGGYEQYF.

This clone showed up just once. The CDR3 DNA sequence: TGTGCCAGCAGCTTAGAGGTTAGCGGAACAATCGGAGCTTACGAGCAGTACTTC. It is translated as CASSLEVSGTIGAYEQYF. The gene calls are TRBV7-2 and TRBJ2-7; TRBD2 is a possible D gene (6 bases). The CDR3 is 18 amino acids. Trimming took 1 base from V and 4 from J, leaving 23 bases between them. Germline CDR1 and CDR2: SGHTA and FQGNSA.